This record concerns one TCR beta chain sequence. Its antigen remains unidentified. These data are taken from a study of cytomegalovirus exposure and HLA in healthy donors. At the level of the study: Early released data comprised around 85 million unique TCRs from HLA-typed donors.

Whole-study findings and limits: Certain sequence variants were highly shared and formed a cluster, and this cluster was likely a sequencing artifact.

This PCR relied on a set of 60 Vbeta primers and 13 Jbeta primers. Original analysis: Some 11 million of the roughly 80 million unique TCR beta chains counted in a later analysis were shared. The protocol was immunoSEQ multiplex PCR, while the TCRdb copy is restricted to in-frame clones and leaves out a portion. That table furnishes V, J and clone size, whereas the DNA furnished D and trimming. Among roughly 200,000 clones listed, 77% were seen once. The source material was PBMCs. This sequence originates from an older woman in good health and CMV-seropositive.

The CDR3 DNA reads as TGTGCCAGCAGTGGGAATCCGGGACAGGGGGCGAATGGCTACACCTTC. Its protein is CASSGNPGQGANGYTF. This chain joins TRBV6-1 and TRBJ1-2, with 12 bases lining up with TRBD1. J was trimmed by 6 bases and V by 4 bases; bases with no gene match: 9. Germline lookup yields CDR1 MNHNS and CDR2 SASEGT. This CDR3 is built from 16 residues.